A single sample is the source of the 3 T cell receptor beta chains below, sequenced in a study of CD4 T cells in relation to SARS-CoV-2 and coronaviruses. No antigen has been assigned to these receptors. Measured with immunoSEQ multiplex PCR; TCRdb has only the in-frame clones, and not every one. Among 20,000 to 25,000 clones listed, 76% were seen once. CD4+ T cells from unexposed donors were obtained before the COVID-19 pandemic (2011-2018). CD4+ T cells were isolated from the cells after roughly 11 days of culture. The sample consisted of CD4+ T cells from PBMCs, cultured in vitro. These receptors all stem from a human donor in good health.

This sequence joins TRBV2 and TRBJ1-4; TRBD1 aligns across 10 bases. CDR1 and CDR2 (germline): SNHLY, FYNNEI. This CDR3 has 14 residues. V was clipped by 7 bases and J by 4 bases; unmatched bases: 3. Here the CDR3 reads CASTRDRGNEKLFF. The CDR3 coding sequence is TGTGCCAGCACCCGGGACAGGGGTAATGAAAAACTGTTTTTT.

The genes are TRBV18 and TRBJ2-4; tentative D call: TRBD2 (5 bases). The germline V gene has CDR1 KGHSH and CDR2 LQKENI. The CDR3 runs 14 residues. V was trimmed by 1 base and J by 8 bases, leaving 12 bases between them. For the CDR3, the DNA is TGTGCCAGCTCACCACTCTCCAGAGCGGACATTCAGTACTTC. The encoded protein is CASSPLSRADIQYF.

This clone has a handful of counts. The chain carries TRBV7-8 and TRBJ2-2; tentative D call: TRBD1 (6 bases). The CDR3 length is 15 residues. Per the germline V gene, CDR1 is SGHVS and CDR2 is FQNEAQ. The V gene lost 4 bases and the J gene lost 1 base, with 10 bases spanning the gap. As DNA, the CDR3 is TGTGCCAGCAGCTCTGGCAGGGGGAACACCGGGGAGCTGTTTTTT. It translates to CASSSGRGNTGELFF.